This T cell receptor beta chain comes out of a study of T cells in localized non-small cell lung cancer. Assay: immunoSEQ multiplex PCR; the TCRdb copy retains only in-frame clones and omits some. Of roughly 39,000 clones listed, around 90% are singletons. General study points: The study linked higher blood T cell density to longer overall survival. Appearing in adjacent lung were a median approximately 57 of the top 100 tumor clones. Of the tissues analyzed, uninvolved adjacent lung showed maximal T cell clonality, greater than tumor. Heterogeneity remains possible because sequencing was limited to only one tumor region.

This clone is medium-sized (0.01 to 0.1%) in the sample. Its antigen remains unidentified. Germline V gene sequence: CDR1 SGHDT, CDR2 YYEEEE. V lost 0 bases and J 0 bases, leaving 10 bases between the germline ends. CDR3 length: 15 residues. V is TRBV5-6 and J is TRBJ2-7; the D is unclear. Sequences were derived from peripheral blood, sampled before any cancer treatment. This receptor was identified in a man aged 18-49 years with stage I lung adenocarcinoma. The CDR3 loop is CASSLGLSSSYEQYF. The CDR3 DNA is TGTGCCAGCAGCTTGGGATTATCGAGCTCCTACGAGCAGTACTTC.